This TCR beta chain was observed in a study of OX40 agonist ivuxolimab in advanced cancers. Autoimmune disease history or systemic immunosuppression disqualified patients. TCRdb keeps only in-frame clones here, not all; method: immunoSEQ multiplex PCR. The data contain fewer than 55,000 clones, just under 90% of them singletons. Sequenced material: CD4+ or CD8+ T cells sorted from blood, taken in a trial of the OX40 agonist ivuxolimab. This TCR came from an adult with an advanced solid tumor such as melanoma, head and neck, liver or kidney cancer.

For the CDR3, the DNA is TGCGCCAGCAGCCAGGACCAAGCGGGGGGGTACAATGAGCAGTTCTTC. As protein: CASSQDQAGGYNEQFF. The genes are TRBV4-3 and TRBJ2-1, with 10 bases fitting TRBD2. The J segment lost 4 bases and the V segment lost 3 bases, leaving 6 bases of the junction unmatched. The CDR3 sequence is 16 residues long. CDR1 and CDR2 from the germline V gene are LGHNA and YSLEER.